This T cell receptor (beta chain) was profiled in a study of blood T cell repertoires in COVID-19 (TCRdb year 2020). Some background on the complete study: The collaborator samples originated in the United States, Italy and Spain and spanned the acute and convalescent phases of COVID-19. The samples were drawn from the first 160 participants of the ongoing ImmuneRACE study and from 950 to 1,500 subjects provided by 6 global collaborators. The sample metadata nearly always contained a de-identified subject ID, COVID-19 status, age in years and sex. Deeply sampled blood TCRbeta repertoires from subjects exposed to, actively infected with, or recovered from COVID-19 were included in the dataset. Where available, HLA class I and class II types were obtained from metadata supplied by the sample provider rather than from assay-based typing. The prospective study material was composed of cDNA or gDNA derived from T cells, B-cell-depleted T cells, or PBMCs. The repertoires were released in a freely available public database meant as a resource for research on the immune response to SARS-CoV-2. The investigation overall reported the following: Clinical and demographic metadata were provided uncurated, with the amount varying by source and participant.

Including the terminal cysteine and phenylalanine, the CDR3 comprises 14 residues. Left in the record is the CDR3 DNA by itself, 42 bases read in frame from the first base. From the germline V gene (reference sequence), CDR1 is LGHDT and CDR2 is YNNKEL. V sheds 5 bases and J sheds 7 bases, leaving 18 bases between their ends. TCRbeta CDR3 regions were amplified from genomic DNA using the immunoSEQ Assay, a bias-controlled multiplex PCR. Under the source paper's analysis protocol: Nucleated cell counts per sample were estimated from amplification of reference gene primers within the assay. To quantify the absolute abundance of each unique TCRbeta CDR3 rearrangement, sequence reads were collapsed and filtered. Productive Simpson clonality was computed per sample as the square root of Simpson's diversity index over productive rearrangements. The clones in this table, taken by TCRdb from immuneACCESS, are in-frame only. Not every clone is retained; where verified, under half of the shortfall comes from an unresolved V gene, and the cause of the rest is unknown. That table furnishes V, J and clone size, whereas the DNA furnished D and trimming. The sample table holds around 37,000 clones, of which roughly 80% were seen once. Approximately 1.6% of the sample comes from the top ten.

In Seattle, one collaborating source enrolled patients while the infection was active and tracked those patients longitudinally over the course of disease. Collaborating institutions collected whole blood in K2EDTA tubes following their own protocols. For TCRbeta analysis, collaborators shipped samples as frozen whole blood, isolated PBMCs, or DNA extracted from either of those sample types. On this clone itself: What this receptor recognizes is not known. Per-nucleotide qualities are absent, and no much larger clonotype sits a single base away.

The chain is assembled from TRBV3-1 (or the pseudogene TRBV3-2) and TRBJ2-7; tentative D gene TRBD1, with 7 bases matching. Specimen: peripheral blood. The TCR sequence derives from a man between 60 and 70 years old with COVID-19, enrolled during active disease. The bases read TGTGCCAGCAGCGTAACTCTACAGGGGAGGGAGCAGTACTTC. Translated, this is CASSVTLQGREQYF.